This TCR beta chain was captured by sequencing in a study of identical twins. This clonotype has only a few counts. Its target is not known. Regarding the study as a whole: Clonotypes of the beta chain that were abundant in cord blood carried fewer insertions (memory repertoires showed none). Monozygotic twins shared more out-of-frame TCR alpha than recombination models predicted.

One entry per CDR3 protein results from TCRdb running MiXCR on the 5' RACE reads. The sample includes about 720,000 distinct CDR3 sequences, over 8.5% seen only once; the top ten take 0.98%. CDR1 SGHVS and CDR2 FQNEAQ come from the germline V gene. V gave up 5 bases and J gave up 2 bases, with 17 bases separating them. The CDR3 is 16 residues long. The data were also submitted as part of a second study, on yellow fever vaccine responses in identical twins.

The V and J genes are TRBV7-8 and TRBJ2-3; possibly TRBD1 or TRBD2 for D (5 bases each). The sequence was obtained from a woman between 18 and 29 years old in good health. Sequencing used PBMCs. The CDR3 DNA reads TGTGCCAGCAGCCCCGGGTGGGACGGCATCACAGATACGCAGTATTTT. Its translation is CASSPGWDGITDTQYF. Using reference TRBV7-8 and TRBJ2-3 for the parts outside the CDR3, the full variable domain is GAGVSQSPRYKVAKRGQDVALRCDPISGHVSLFWYQQALGQGPEFLTYFQNEAQLDKSGLPSDRFFAERPEGSVSTLKIQRTQQEDSAVYLCASSPGWDGITDTQYFGPGTRLTVL.